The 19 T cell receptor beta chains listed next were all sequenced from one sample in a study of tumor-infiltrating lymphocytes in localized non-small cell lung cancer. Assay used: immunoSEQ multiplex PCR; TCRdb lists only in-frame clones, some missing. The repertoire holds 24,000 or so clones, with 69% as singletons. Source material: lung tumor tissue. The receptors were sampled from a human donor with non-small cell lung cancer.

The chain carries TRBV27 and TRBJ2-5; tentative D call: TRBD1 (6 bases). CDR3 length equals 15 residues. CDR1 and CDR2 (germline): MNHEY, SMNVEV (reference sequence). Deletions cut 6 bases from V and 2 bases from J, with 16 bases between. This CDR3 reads CASSETQGRQETQYF. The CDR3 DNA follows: TGTGCCAGCAGCGAAACACAGGGTAGACAAGAGACCCAGTACTTC.

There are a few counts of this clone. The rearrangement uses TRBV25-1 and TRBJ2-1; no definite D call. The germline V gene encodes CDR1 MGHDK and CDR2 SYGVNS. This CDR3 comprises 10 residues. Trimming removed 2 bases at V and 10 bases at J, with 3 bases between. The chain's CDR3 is CASSEVEQFF. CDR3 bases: TGTGCCAGCAGTGAAGTAGAGCAGTTCTTC.

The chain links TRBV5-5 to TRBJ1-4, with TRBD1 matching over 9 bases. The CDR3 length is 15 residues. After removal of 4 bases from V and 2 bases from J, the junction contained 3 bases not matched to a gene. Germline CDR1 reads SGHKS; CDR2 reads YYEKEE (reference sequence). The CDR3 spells CASSPDRGTNEKLFF. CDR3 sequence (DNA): TGTGCCAGCAGCCCGGACAGGGGTACTAATGAAAAACTGTTTTTT.

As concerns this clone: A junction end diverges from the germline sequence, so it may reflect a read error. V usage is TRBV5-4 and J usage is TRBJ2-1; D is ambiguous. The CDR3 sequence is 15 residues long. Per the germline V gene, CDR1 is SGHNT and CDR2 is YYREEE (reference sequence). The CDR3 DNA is TGTGCCAGCAGCTCTTACGCGGACCAGAACGGGCATAGGCTCTTC. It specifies CASSSYADQNGHRLF.

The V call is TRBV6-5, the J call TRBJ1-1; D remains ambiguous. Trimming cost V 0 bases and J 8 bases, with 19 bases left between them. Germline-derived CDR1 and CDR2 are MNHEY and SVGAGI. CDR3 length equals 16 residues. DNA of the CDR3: TGTGCCAGCAGTTACTCGAGGCTTGTCCCCTCGCTCGAAGCTTTCTTT. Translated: CASSYSRLVPSLEAFF.

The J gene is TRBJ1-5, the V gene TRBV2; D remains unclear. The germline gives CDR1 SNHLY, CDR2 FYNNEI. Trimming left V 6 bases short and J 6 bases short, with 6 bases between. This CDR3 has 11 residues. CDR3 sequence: CASSVSQPQHF. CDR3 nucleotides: TGTGCCAGCAGCGTGAGTCAGCCCCAGCATTTT.

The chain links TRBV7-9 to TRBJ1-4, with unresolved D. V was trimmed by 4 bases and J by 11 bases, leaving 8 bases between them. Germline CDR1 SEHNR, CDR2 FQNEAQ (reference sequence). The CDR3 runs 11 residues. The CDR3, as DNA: TGTGCCAGCAGCTCTATGGGGAAACTGTTTTTT. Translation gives CASSSMGKLFF.

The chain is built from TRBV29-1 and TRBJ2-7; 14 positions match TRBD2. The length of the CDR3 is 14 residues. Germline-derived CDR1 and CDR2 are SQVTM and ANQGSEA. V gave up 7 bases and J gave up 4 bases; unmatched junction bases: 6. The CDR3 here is CSAGTSGSRYEQYF. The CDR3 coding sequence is TGCAGCGCTGGGACTAGCGGGAGTCGGTACGAGCAGTACTTC.

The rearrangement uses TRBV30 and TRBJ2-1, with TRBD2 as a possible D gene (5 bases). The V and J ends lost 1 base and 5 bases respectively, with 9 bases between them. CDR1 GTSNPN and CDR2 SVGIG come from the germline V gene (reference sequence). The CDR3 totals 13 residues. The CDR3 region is CAWSALADNEQFF. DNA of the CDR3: TGTGCCTGGAGTGCCCTAGCAGACAATGAGCAGTTCTTC.

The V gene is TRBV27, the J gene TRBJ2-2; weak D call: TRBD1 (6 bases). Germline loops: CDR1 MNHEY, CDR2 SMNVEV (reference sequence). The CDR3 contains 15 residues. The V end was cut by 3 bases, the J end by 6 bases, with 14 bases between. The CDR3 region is CASSLGGSGAGELFF. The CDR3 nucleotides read TGTGCCAGCAGTTTGGGTGGGTCAGGGGCCGGGGAGCTGTTTTTT.

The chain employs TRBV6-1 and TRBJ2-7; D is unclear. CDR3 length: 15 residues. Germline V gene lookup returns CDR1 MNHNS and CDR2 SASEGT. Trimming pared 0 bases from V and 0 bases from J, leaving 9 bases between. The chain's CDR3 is CASSEASWSSYEQYF. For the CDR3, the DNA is TGTGCCAGCAGTGAAGCTAGCTGGAGCTCCTACGAGCAGTACTTC.

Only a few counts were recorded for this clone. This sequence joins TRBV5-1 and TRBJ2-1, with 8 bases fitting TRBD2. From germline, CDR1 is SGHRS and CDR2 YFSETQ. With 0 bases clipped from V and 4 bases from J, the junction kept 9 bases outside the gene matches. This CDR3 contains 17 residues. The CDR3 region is CASSLGPTSVKYNEQFF. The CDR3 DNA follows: TGCGCCAGCAGCTTGGGGCCGACTAGCGTTAAGTACAATGAGCAGTTCTTC. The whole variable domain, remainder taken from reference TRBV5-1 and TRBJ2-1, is KAGVTQTPRYLIKTRGQQVTLSCSPISGHRSVSWYQQTPGQGLQFLFEYFSETQRNKGNFPGRFSGRQFSNSRSEMNVSTLELGDSALYLCASSLGPTSVKYNEQFFGPGTRLTVL.

The CDR3, as DNA: TGTGCCAGCGGGAAACACAGGAACACTGAAGCTTTCTTT. Amino acid sequence: CASGKHRNTEAFF. This chain links TRBV27 with TRBJ1-1; no firm D call. Per germline, CDR1 MNHEY and CDR2 SMNVEV (reference sequence). The ends were cut back, 8 bases at V and 1 base at J, with 11 bases in the middle. The CDR3 runs 13 residues.

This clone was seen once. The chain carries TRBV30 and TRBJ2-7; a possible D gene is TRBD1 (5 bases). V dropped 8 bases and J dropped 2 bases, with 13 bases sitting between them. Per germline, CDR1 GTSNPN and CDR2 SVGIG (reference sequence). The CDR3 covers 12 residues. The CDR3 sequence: CAGLTVAYEQYF. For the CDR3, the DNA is TGTGCCGGCTTGACAGTCGCCTACGAGCAGTACTTC.

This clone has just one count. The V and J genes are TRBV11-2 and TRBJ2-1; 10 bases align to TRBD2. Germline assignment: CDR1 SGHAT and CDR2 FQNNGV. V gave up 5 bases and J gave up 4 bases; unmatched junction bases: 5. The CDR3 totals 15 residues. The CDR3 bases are TGTGCCAGCAGCCTAACTAGCGGGATATACAATGAGCAGTTCTTC. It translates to CASSLTSGIYNEQFF.

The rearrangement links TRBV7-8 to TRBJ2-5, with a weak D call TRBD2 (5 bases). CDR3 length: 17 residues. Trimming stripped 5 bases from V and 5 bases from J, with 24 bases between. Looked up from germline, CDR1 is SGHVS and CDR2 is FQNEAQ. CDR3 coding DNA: TGTGCCAGCAGCCATAGAATAGGCGGGCTTCCGGGGGAGACCCAGTACTTC. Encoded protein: CASSHRIGGLPGETQYF.

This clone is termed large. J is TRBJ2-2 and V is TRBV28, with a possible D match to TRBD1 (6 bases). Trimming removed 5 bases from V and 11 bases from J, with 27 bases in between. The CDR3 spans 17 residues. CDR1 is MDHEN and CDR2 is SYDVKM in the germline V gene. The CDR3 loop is CASSPSVLDSTPGELFF. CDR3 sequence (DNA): TGTGCCAGCAGTCCCTCAGTCCTGGACAGTACTCCGGGTGAGCTGTTTTTT.

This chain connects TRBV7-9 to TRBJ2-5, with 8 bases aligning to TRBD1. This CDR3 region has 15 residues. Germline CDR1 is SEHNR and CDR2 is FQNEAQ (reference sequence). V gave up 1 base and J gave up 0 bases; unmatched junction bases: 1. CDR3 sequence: CASSLGDRYQETQYF. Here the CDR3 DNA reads TGTGCCAGCAGCTTAGGGGACAGGTACCAAGAGACCCAGTACTTC.

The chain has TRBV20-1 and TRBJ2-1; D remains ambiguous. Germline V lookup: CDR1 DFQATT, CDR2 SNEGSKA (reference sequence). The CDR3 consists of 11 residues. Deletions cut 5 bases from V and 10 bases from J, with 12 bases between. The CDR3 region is CSAAPTGEQFF. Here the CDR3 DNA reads TGCAGTGCTGCCCCAACCGGGGAGCAGTTCTTC.